The clone carrying this T cell receptor (beta chain) was picked up many times. Its antigen is unidentified. Investigators prepared the TCR beta libraries by applying iRepertoire HTBI primers and Arm-PCR of CDR3 regions. MiXCR, run by TCRdb on the multiplex PCR reads, gives a single entry per CDR3 protein. The data contain approximately 350,000 distinct CDR3 sequences, 10% to 15% of them seen just once; the ten biggest clones take up approximately 17%. The data are from a study of regulatory T cells in long-lasting Graves disease. Trimming took 2 bases from V and 0 from J, leaving 13 bases between them. CDR3 length: 16 residues. Germline lookup yields CDR1 DFQATT and CDR2 SNEGSKA (reference sequence). Study results and limitations: Persistent disease favored TRBV28, TRBJ1-2 and TRBJ2-5.

Documented time point: newly diagnosed GD, antithyroid drugs for less than 3 months. The TCR library was prepared using RNA isolated from PBMCs. This same sample was also part of a study on T cells in Graves' hyperthyroidism and ophthalmopathy. That report notes: Absent ophthalmopathy progression within 18 months defined stable Graves' hyperthyroidism. Each patient was aged 18 to 65 and had newly diagnosed hyperthyroidism of under 2 months' duration.

This clonotype was sampled from a woman aged 18-30 years with Graves disease. This chain joins TRBV20-1 and TRBJ1-4, with D possibly TRBD1 on 5 matching bases. The sample consisted of peripheral blood mononuclear cells (PBMCs), taken at new diagnosis, from a patient treated with antithyroid drugs. CDR3 loop: CSARTTDYATNEKLFF. CDR3 coding DNA: TGCAGTGCTAGAACGACAGACTATGCAACTAATGAAAAACTGTTTTTT.